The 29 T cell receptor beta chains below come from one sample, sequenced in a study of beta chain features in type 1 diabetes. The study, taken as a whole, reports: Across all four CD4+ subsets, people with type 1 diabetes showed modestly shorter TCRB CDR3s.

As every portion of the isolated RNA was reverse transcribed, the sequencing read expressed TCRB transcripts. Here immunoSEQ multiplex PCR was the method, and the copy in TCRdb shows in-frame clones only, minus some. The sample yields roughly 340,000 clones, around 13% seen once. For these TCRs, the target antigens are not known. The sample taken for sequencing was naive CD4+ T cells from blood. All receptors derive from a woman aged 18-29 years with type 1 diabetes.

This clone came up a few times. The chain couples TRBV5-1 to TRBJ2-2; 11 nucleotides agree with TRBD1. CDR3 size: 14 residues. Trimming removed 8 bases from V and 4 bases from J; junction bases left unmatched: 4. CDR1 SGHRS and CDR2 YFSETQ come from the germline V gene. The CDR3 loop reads CASGQGAGTGELFF. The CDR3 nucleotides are TGCGCCAGTGGACAGGGGGCGGGCACCGGGGAGCTGTTTTTT. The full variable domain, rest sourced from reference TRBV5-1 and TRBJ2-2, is KAGVTQTPRYLIKTRGQQVTLSCSPISGHRSVSWYQQTPGQGLQFLFEYFSETQRNKGNFPGRFSGRQFSNSRSEMNVSTLELGDSALYLCASGQGAGTGELFFGEGSRLTVL.

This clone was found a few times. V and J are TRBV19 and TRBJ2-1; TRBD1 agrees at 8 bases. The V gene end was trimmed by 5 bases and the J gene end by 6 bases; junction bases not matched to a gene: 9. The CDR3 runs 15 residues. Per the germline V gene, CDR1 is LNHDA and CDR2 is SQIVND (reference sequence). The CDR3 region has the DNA TGTGCCAGTAGTCCTGGTGGCAGGGGGCCCAATGAGCAGTTCTTC. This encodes CASSPGGRGPNEQFF. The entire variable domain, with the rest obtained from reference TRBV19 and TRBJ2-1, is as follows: DGGITQSPKYLFRKEGQNVTLSCEQNLNHDAMYWYRQDPGQGLRLIYYSQIVNDFQKGDIAEGYSVSREKKESFPLTVTSAQKNPTAFYLCASSPGGRGPNEQFFGPGTRLTVL.

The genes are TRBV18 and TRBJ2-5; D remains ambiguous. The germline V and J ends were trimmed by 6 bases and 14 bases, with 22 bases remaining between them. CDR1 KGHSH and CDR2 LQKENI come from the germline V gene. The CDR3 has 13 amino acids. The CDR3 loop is CASSPENSLRPYF. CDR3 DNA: TGTGCCAGCTCCCCAGAAAACAGTCTAAGACCTTACTTC. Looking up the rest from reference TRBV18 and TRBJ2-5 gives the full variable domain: NAGVMQNPRHLVRRRGQEARLRCSPMKGHSHVYWYRQLPEEGLKFMVYLQKENIIDESGMPKERFSAEFPKEGPSILRIQQVVRGDSAAYFCASSPENSLRPYFGPGTRLLVL.

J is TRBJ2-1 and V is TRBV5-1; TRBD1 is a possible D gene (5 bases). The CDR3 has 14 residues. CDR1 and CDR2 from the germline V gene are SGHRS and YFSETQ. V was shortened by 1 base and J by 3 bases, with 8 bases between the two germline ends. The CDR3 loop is CASSLTTDYNEQFF. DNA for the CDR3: TGCGCCAGCAGCTTGACGACAGACTACAATGAGCAGTTCTTC.

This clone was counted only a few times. The CDR3, as DNA: TGCGCCAGCAGCCAACAGACAGGCATCGCTTTCTTT. It codes for CASSQQTGIAFF. V and J are TRBV4-3 and TRBJ1-1; tentatively, D is TRBD1 (6 bases). This CDR3 spans 12 amino acids. Trimming shortened V by 2 bases and J by 11 bases, and 12 bases separated the two germline ends. Germline V lookup: CDR1 LGHNA, CDR2 YSLEER.

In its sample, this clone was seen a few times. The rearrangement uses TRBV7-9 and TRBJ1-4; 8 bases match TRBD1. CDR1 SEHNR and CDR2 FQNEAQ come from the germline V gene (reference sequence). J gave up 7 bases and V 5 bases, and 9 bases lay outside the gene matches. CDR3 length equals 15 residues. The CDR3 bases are TGTGCCAGCAGCCCCGGACAGGGAAGGGGTGAAAAACTGTTTTTT. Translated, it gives CASSPGQGRGEKLFF.

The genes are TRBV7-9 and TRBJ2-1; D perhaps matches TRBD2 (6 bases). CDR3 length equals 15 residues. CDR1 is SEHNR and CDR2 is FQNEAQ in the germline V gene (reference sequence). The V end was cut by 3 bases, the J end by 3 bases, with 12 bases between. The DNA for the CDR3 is TGTGCCAGCAGCTTTACGGGGGATCACTACAATGAGCAGTTCTTC. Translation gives CASSFTGDHYNEQFF.

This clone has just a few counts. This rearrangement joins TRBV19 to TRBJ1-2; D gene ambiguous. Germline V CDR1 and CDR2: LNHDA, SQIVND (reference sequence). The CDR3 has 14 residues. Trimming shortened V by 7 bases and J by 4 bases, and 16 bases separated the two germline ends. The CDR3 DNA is TGTGCCAGTAAGGAGGCGGGGTTGGTCTATGGCTACACCTTC. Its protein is CASKEAGLVYGYTF.

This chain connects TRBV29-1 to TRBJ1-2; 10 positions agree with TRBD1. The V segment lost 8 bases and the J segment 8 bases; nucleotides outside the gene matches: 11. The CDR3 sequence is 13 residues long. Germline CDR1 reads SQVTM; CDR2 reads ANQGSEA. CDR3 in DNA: TGCAGCCTAGACCCCGGGACAGGGGTAGGCTACACCTTC. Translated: CSLDPGTGVGYTF.

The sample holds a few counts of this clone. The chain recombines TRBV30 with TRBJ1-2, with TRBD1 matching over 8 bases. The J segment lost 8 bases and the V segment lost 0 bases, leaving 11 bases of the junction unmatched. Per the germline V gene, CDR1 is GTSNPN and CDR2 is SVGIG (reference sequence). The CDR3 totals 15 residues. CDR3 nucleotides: TGTGCCTGGAGTGTAAGGACAGGGAGCCGGTACGGCTACACCTTC. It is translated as CAWSVRTGSRYGYTF.

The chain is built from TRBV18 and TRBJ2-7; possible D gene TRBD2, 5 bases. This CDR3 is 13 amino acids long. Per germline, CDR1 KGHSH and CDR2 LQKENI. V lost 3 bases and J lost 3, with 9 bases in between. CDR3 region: CASSPSGIYEQYF. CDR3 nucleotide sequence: TGTGCCAGCTCACCTTCGGGGATCTACGAGCAGTACTTC.

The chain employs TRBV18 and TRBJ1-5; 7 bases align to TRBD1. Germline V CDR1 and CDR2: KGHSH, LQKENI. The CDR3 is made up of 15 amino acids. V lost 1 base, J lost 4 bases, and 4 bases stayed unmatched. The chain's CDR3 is CASSPQETGNQPQHF. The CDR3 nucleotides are TGTGCCAGCTCACCACAAGAGACAGGGAATCAGCCCCAGCATTTT.

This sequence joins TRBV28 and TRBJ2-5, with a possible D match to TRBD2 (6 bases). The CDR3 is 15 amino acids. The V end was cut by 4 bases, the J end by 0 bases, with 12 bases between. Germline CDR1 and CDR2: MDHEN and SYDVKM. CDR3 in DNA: TGTGCCAGCAGTTCCCTCTGGGACTACCAAGAGACCCAGTACTTC. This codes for CASSSLWDYQETQYF.

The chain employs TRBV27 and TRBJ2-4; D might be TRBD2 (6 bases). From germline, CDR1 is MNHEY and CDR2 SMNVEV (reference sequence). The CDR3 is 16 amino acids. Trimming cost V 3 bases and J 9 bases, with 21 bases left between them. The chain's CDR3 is CASSFQLAGTVRIQYF. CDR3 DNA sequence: TGTGCCAGCAGTTTTCAACTCGCGGGAACGGTACGCATTCAGTACTTC.

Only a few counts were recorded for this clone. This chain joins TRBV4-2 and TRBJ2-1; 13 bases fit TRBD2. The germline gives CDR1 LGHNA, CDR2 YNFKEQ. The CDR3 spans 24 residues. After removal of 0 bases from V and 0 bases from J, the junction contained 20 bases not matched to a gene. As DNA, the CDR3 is TGTGCCAGCAGCCAAGATTCAAACCTCGGGGCGACTAGCGGGAGGCCGAGCTCCTACAATGAGCAGTTCTTC. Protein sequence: CASSQDSNLGATSGRPSSYNEQFF.

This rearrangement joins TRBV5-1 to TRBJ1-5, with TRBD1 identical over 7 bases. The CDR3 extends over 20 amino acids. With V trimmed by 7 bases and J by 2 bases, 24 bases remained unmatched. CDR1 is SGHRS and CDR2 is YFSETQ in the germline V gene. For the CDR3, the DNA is TGCGCCAGCGCCGTGCAAGACCGTAAAACAGGGGCCGGGGGCAATCAGCCCCAGCATTTT. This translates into CASAVQDRKTGAGGNQPQHF.

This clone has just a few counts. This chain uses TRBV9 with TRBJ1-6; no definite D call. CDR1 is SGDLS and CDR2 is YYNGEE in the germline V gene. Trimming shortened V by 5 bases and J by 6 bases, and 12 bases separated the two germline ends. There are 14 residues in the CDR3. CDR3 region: CASSTWATNSPLHF. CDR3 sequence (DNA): TGTGCCAGCAGTACCTGGGCGACTAATTCACCCCTCCACTTT.

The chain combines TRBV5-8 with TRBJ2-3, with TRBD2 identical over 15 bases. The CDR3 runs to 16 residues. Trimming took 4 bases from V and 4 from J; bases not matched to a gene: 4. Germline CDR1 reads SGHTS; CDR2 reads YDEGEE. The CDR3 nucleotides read TGTGCCAGCAGCCCGGGACTAGCGGGAGGATCAGATACGCAGTATTTT. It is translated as CASSPGLAGGSDTQYF.

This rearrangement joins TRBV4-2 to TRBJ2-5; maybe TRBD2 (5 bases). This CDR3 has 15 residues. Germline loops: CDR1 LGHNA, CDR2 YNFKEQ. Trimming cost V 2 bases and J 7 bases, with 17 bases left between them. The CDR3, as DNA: TGTGCCAGCAGCCAACGGGAAGGACTTATGGGGACCCAGTACTTC. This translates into CASSQREGLMGTQYF.

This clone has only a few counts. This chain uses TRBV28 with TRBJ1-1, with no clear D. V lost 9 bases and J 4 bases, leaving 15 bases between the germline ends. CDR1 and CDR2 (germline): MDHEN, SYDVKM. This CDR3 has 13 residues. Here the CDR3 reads CASMSDMRTEAFF. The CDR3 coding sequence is TGTGCCAGTATGTCTGATATGCGCACTGAAGCTTTCTTT. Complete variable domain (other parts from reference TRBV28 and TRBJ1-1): DVKVTQSSRYLVKRTGEKVFLECVQDMDHENMFWYRQDPGLGLRLIYFSYDVKMKEKGDIPEGYSVSREKKERFSLILESASTNQTSMYLCASMSDMRTEAFFGQGTRLTVV.

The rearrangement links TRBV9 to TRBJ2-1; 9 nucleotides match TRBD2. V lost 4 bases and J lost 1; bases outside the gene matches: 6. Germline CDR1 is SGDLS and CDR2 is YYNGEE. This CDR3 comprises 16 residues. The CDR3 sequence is CASSLSSGTSYNEQFF. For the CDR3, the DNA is TGTGCCAGCAGCTTATCTAGCGGGACTTCCTACAATGAGCAGTTCTTC.

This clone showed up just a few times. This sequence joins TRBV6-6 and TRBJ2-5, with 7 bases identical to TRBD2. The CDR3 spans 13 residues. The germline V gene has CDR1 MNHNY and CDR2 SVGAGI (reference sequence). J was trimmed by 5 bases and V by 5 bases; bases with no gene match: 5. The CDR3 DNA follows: TGTGCCAGCAGTCGCGGGACTAAGGAGACCCAGTACTTC. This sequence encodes CASSRGTKETQYF.

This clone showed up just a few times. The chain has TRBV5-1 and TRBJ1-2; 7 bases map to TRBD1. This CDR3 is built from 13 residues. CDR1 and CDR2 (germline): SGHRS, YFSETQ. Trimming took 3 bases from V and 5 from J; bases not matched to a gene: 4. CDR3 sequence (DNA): TGCGCCAGCAGCTCCGGGACAGAATATGGCTACACCTTC. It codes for CASSSGTEYGYTF.

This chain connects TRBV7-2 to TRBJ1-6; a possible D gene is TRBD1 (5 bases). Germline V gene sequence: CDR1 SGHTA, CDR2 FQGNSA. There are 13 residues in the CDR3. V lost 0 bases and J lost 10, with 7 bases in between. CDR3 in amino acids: CASSLARDSPLHF. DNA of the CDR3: TGTGCCAGCAGCTTAGCGCGGGACTCACCCCTCCACTTT.

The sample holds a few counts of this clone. The CDR3 here is CAWGRLNTEAFF. CDR3 nucleotide sequence: TGTGCCTGGGGTCGGTTGAACACTGAAGCTTTCTTT. J is TRBJ1-1 and V is TRBV30; D not resolved. V was pared by 5 bases and J by 0 bases, with 7 bases between. The CDR3 covers 12 residues. In germline, CDR1 is GTSNPN, CDR2 SVGIG (reference sequence).

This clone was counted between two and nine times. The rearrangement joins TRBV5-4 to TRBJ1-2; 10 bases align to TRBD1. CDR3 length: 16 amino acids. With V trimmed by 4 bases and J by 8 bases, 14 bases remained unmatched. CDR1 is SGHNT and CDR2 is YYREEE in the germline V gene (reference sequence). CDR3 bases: TGTGCCAGCAGCCCGCGCGGGACAGGGGCGCTCTTGGGCTACACCTTC. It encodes CASSPRGTGALLGYTF. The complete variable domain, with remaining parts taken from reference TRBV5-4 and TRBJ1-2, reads ETGVTQSPTHLIKTRGQQVTLRCSSQSGHNTVSWYQQALGQGPQFIFQYYREEENGRGNFPPRFSGLQFPNYSSELNVNALELDDSALYLCASSPRGTGALLGYTFGSGTRLTVV.

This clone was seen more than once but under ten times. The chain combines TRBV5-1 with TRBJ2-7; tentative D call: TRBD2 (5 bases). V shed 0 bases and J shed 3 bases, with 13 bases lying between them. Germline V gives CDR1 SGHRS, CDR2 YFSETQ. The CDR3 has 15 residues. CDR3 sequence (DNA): TGCGCCAGCAGCTTGGCCACGGGGTTCGACTACGAGCAGTACTTC. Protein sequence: CASSLATGFDYEQYF.

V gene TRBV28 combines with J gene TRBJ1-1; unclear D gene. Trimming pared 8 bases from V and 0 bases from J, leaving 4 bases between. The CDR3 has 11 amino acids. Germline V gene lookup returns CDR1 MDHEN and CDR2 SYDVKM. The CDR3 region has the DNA TGTGCCAGCTCAGTGAACACTGAAGCTTTCTTT. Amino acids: CASSVNTEAFF.

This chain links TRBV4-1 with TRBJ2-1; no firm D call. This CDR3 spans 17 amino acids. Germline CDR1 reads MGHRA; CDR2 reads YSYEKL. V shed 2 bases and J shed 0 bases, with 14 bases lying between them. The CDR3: CASSQYTAISSYNEQFF. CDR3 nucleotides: TGCGCCAGCAGCCAATATACTGCGATAAGCTCCTACAATGAGCAGTTCTTC.